This TCR beta chain is drawn from a study of blood T cells in healthy people across ages. Notes on the study in general: Not knowing donor CMV status may have confounded expanded clonotype changes. When one million T cells were used, diversity estimates were thought to be underestimates.

The CDR3 is made up of 13 amino acids. The germline V gene has CDR1 SGHAT and CDR2 FQNNGV. A second PCR, run for roughly 7 to 12 cycles, used a sample-barcoded 5' primer plus a J-beta primer mix. TCRdb used MiXCR to reprocess the 5' RACE reads, holding one entry per CDR3 protein. The sample comprises about 510,000 distinct CDR3 sequences, about 27% of which are singletons, and approximately 3.6% rests with the top ten. With respect to this clonotype: Its antigen is undetermined.

The data were also submitted as part of a second study, on T cells of mothers and their children. This second report adds: Regardless of relatedness, pairs show thymic selection shaping TCR recombination output in a similar manner.

The sequence was obtained from a boy younger than 10 in good health. Input material: blood. The rearrangement uses TRBV11-2 and TRBJ2-5; 7 nucleotides agree with TRBD1. Near its end, the DNA agrees better with TRBJ2-7, so the J call may be wrong. Written as DNA, the CDR3 is TGTGCCACCCTCACCCAGGGGGCCTACGAGCAGTACTTC. This gives the protein CATLTQGAYEQYF.